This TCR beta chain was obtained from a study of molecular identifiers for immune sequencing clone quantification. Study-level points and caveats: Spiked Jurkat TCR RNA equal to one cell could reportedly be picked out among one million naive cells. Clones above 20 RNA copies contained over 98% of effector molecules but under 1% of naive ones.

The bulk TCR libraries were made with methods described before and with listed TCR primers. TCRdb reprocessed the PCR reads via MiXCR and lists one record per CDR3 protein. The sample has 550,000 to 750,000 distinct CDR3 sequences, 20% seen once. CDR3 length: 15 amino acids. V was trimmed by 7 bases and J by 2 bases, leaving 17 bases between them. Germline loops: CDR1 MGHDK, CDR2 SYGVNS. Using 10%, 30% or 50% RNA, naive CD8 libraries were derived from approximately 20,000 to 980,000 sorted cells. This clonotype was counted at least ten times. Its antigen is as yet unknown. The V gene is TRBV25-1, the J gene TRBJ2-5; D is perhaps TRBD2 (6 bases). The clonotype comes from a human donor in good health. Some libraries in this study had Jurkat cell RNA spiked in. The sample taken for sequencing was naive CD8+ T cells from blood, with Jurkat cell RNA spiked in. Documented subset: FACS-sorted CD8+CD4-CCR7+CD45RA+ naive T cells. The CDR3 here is CASTPGTGVQETQYF. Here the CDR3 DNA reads TGTGCCAGCACCCCCGGGACGGGAGTGCAAGAGACCCAGTACTTC.